The sequence of this T cell receptor (beta chain) was determined in a study of cytomegalovirus exposure and HLA in healthy donors. General study results and limits: Some 16,000 TCR beta sequences were associated with HLA alleles at 0.05 false discovery rate in a later analysis.

V was pared by 3 bases and J by 4 bases, with 4 bases of the junction left unmatched. Germline V gene data show CDR1 as SGDLS and CDR2 as YYNGEE. There are 14 residues in the CDR3. Of note for this clone: Antigen: not known.

Primers included in the PCR were 60 Vbeta and 13 Jbeta primers. Using immunoSEQ multiplex PCR, the repertoire was profiled, and TCRdb retains in-frame clones only, with some absent. The table records about 200,000 clones, 80% to 85% of them present only once. This sequence joins TRBV9 and TRBJ1-2; 9 bases line up with TRBD1. Sequencing was done on a sample of PBMCs. The TCR originated in a woman in her forties in good health and CMV-seronegative. CDR3 DNA: TGTGCCAGCAGCGCGGGACAGGGTGCCTATGGCTACACCTTC. It yields the protein CASSAGQGAYGYTF.